The rows below give T cell receptor beta chains drawn from one sample of a study of blood T cell repertoires in COVID-19. Profiled with immunoSEQ multiplex PCR; TCRdb holds only in-frame clones, not every one. The sample holds over 80,000 clones, 90% to 95% seen once. The material sequenced was peripheral blood. The receptor set was obtained from a human donor with active COVID-19. The donor label of this sample is uncertain. The CDR3 runs from the conserved cysteine through the conserved F or W. Fields, in order: clone size, V gene, J gene, D gene, CDR3 DNA, CDR3 protein. D genes are given only for firm matches. Clone size is given for some rows only: seen once, a few or many times, or a class if the clone is expanded.

clone size: NA; V gene: TRBV28; J gene: TRBJ1-3; D gene: NA; CDR3 DNA: TGTGCCAGCGCTACCTTCCGGGGAGTTGGAAACACCATATATTTT; CDR3 protein: CASATFRGVGNTIYF
clone size: NA; V gene: TRBV6-5; J gene: TRBJ1-2; D gene: TRBD1; CDR3 DNA: TGTGCCAGCAGTTACCTGGGACAGGTAGATGGCTACACCTTC; CDR3 protein: CASSYLGQVDGYTF
clone size: NA; V gene: TRBV27; J gene: TRBJ2-7; D gene: NA; CDR3 DNA: TGTGCCAGCAGTTTAGGGGCGGGGAACTACGAGCAGTACTTC; CDR3 protein: CASSLGAGNYEQYF
clone size: NA; V gene: TRBV7-8; J gene: TRBJ1-1; D gene: NA; CDR3 DNA: TGTGCCAGCAGCGATCTACAGCCCATGAACACTGAAGCTTTCTTT; CDR3 protein: CASSDLQPMNTEAFF
clone size: NA; V gene: TRBV5-8; J gene: TRBJ2-1; D gene: NA; CDR3 DNA: TGTGCCAGCAGCTTGTATGCGGAACGGGAGTTCAATGAGCAGTTCTTC; CDR3 protein: CASSLYAEREFNEQFF
clone size: NA; V gene: TRBV3-1/TRBV3-2; J gene: TRBJ2-5; D gene: TRBD2; CDR3 DNA: TGTGCCAGCAGCCAAGATTTGTCGCGGCTAGCGGGGGTGTACCAAGAGACCCAGTACTTC; CDR3 protein: CASSQDLSRLAGVYQETQYF
clone size: NA; V gene: TRBV29-1; J gene: TRBJ2-3; D gene: NA; CDR3 DNA: TGCAGCGATGACCTGAGATACGCAGATACGCAGTATTTT; CDR3 protein: CSDDLRYADTQYF
clone size: NA; V gene: TRBV6-5; J gene: TRBJ2-5; D gene: NA; CDR3 DNA: TGTGCCAGCAGTTCCGGACTCCGGGAGACCCAGTACTTC; CDR3 protein: CASSSGLRETQYF
clone size: NA; V gene: TRBV7-8; J gene: TRBJ2-7; D gene: NA; CDR3 DNA: TGTGCCAGCAGCTTAGGGCTAGCCTCCGAGCAGTACTTC; CDR3 protein: CASSLGLASEQYF
clone size: NA; V gene: TRBV6-5; J gene: TRBJ1-6; D gene: NA; CDR3 DNA: TGTGCCAGCAGTTATTCCTCCCAGGGGAATTCACCCCTCCACTTT; CDR3 protein: CASSYSSQGNSPLHF
clone size: NA; V gene: TRBV4-3; J gene: TRBJ2-1; D gene: TRBD2; CDR3 DNA: TGCGCCAGCAGCAGGCGGAGCGGGGAATACAATGAGCAGTTCTTC; CDR3 protein: CASSRRSGEYNEQFF
clone size: few; V gene: TRBV19; J gene: TRBJ2-2; D gene: NA; CDR3 DNA: TGTGCCAGTATAGTCGGCGGAGGGACCCGGACGGAGCTGTTTTTT; CDR3 protein: CASIVGGGTRTELFF
clone size: once; V gene: TRBV21-1; J gene: TRBJ2-2; D gene: NA; CDR3 DNA: TGTGCCAGCAGACATAAAGGGGGCCCGAACACCGGGGAGCTGTTTTTT; CDR3 protein: CASRHKGGPNTGELFF
clone size: NA; V gene: TRBV5-6; J gene: TRBJ2-1; D gene: TRBD2; CDR3 DNA: TGTGCCAGCAGCTTGGATGGACTAGCGGGGGGCTCCTATAACAATGAGCAGTTCTTC; CDR3 protein: CASSLDGLAGGSYNNEQFF
clone size: NA; V gene: TRBV7-5; J gene: TRBJ2-3; D gene: NA; CDR3 DNA: TGTGTCAGAAGCACCCAGACTAGCGGGGGGCCTCGCACAGATACGCAGTATTTT; CDR3 protein: CVRSTQTSGGPRTDTQYF
clone size: NA; V gene: TRBV7-9; J gene: TRBJ2-3; D gene: TRBD2; CDR3 DNA: TGTGCCAGCAGCTCGCCGCAAGCTAGCGGGGGAATAGGTACGCAGTATTTT; CDR3 protein: CASSSPQASGGIGTQYF
clone size: NA; V gene: TRBV3-1/TRBV3-2; J gene: TRBJ2-1; D gene: TRBD2; CDR3 DNA: TGTGCCAGCAGCCAAGGGGGGACTAGCTTAGTTGAGCAGTTCTTC; CDR3 protein: CASSQGGTSLVEQFF
clone size: NA; V gene: TRBV6-5; J gene: TRBJ2-7; D gene: TRBD2; CDR3 DNA: TGTGCCAGCACTATTAGCGGGGGGGCCTTTTCCGAGCAGTACTTC; CDR3 protein: CASTISGGAFSEQYF
clone size: NA; V gene: TRBV6-2/TRBV6-3; J gene: TRBJ1-1; D gene: TRBD1; CDR3 DNA: TGTGCCAGCAGTCGCTATGGGGGACAGATGAACACTGAAGCTTTCTTT; CDR3 protein: CASSRYGGQMNTEAFF